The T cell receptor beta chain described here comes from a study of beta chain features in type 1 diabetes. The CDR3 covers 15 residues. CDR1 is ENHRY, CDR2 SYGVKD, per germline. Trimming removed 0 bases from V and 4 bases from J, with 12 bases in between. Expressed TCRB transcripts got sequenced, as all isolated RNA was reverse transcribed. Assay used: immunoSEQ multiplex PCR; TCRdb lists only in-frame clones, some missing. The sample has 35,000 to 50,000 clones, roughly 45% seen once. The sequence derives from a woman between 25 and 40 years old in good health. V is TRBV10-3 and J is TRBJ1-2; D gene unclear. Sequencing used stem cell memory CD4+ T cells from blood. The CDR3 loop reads CAISESGGPGYGYTF. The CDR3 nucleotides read TGTGCCATCAGTGAGTCGGGAGGGCCGGGCTATGGCTACACCTTC.